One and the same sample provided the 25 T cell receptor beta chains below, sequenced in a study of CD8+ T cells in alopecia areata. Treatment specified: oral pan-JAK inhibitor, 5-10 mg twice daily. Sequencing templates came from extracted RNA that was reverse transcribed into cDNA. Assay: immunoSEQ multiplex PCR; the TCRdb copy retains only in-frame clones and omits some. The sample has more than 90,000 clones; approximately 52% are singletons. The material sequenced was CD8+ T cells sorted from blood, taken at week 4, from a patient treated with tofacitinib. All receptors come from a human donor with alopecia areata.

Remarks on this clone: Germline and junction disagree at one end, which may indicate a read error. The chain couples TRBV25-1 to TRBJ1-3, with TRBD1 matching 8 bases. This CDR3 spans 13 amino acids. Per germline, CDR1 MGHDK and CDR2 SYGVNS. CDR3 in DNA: TGTGCCAGCAGTGAATCTTCGGGACAGGAACGCTTTTTT. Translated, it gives CASSESSGQERFF.

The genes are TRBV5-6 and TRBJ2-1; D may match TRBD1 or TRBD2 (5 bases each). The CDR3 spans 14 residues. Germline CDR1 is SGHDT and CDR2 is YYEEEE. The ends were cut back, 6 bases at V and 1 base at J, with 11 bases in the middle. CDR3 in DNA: TGTGCCAGCATCGATTGGGGGTCCTACAATGAGCAGTTCTTC. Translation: CASIDWGSYNEQFF.

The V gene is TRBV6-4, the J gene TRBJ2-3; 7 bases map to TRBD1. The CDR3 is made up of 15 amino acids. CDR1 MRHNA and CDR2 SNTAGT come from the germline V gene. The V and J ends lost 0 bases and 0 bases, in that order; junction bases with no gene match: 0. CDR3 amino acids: CASSDSQGSTDTQYF. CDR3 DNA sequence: TGTGCCAGCAGTGACTCACAGGGGAGCACAGATACGCAGTATTTT.

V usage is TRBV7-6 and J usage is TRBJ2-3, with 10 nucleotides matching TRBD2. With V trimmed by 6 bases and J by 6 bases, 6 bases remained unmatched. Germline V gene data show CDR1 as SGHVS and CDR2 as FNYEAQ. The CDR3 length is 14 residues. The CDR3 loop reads CASSLAGAGDTQYF. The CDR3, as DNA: TGTGCCAGCAGTCTAGCGGGAGCGGGCGATACGCAGTATTTT.

DNA for the CDR3: TGTGCCAGCAGCTTAGGCTCAGGGGATGGCTACACCTTC. Its protein product is CASSLGSGDGYTF. The rearrangement uses TRBV11-1 and TRBJ1-2, with D perhaps matching TRBD1 (6 bases). In germline, CDR1 is SGHAT, CDR2 FQDESV (reference sequence). With 1 base removed from V and 6 bases from J, the gap between germline ends came to 9 bases. The CDR3 has 13 residues.

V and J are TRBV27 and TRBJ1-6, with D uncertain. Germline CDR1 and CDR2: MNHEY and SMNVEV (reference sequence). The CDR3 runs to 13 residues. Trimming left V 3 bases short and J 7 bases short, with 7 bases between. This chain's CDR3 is CASSFDRNSPLHF. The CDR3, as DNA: TGTGCCAGCAGTTTTGACCGGAATTCACCCCTCCACTTT.

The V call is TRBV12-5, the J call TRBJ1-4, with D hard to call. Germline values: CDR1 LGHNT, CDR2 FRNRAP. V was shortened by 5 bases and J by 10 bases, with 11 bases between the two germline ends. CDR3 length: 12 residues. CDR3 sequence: CASGPCPGKLFF. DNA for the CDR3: TGTGCTAGTGGTCCCTGCCCGGGAAAACTGTTTTTT.

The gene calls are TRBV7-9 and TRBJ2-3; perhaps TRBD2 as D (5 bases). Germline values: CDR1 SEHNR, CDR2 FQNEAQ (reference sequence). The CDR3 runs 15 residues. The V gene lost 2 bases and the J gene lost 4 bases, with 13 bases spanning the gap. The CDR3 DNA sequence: TGTGCCAGCAGCTTAAACGAGGACTCTGCAGATACGCAGTATTTT. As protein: CASSLNEDSADTQYF.

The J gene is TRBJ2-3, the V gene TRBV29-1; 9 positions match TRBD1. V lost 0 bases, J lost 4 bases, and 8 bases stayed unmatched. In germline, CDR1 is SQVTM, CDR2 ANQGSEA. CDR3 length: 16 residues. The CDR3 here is CSVEDFFTGGADTQYF. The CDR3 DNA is TGCAGCGTTGAAGATTTTTTTACAGGGGGCGCAGATACGCAGTATTTT.

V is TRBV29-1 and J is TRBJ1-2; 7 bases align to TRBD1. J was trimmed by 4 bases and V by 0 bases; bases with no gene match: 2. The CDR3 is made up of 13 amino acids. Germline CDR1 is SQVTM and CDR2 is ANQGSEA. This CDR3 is CSVEDPGGYGYTF. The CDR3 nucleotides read TGCAGCGTTGAAGATCCAGGGGGCTATGGCTACACCTTC.

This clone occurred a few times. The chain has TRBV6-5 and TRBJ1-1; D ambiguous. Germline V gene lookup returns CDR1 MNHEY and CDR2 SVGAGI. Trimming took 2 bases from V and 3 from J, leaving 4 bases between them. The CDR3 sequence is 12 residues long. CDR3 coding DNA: TGTGCCAGCAGTTACGGGGACACTGAAGCTTTCTTT. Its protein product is CASSYGDTEAFF.

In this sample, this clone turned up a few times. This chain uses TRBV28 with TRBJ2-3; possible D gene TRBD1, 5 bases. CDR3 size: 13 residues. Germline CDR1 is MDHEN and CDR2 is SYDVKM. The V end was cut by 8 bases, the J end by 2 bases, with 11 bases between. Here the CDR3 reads CASGHYYTDTQYF. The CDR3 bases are TGTGCCAGCGGACATTACTACACAGATACGCAGTATTTT.

DNA for the CDR3: TGTGCCTGGAGTGTTACTGGTGAAGCTTTCTTT. It translates to CAWSVTGEAFF. This chain joins TRBV30 and TRBJ1-1, with D uncertain. Trimming took 0 bases from V and 7 from J, leaving 6 bases between them. Per the germline V gene, CDR1 is GTSNPN and CDR2 is SVGIG (reference sequence). The CDR3 runs 11 residues.

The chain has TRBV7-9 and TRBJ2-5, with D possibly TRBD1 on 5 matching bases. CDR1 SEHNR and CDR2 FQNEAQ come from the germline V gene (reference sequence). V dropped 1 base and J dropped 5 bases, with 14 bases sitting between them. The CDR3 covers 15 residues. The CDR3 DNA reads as TGTGCCAGCAGCTTAGTGGCAGGGATTCAGGAGACCCAGTACTTC. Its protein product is CASSLVAGIQETQYF.

CDR3 protein: CASSLGLAVTDTQYF. The DNA of the CDR3 is TGTGCCAGCAGTTTAGGGCTAGCGGTCACAGATACGCAGTATTTT. This chain links TRBV27 with TRBJ2-3; 7 positions match TRBD2. The CDR3 is 15 residues long. The V and J ends lost 2 bases and 2 bases, in that order; junction bases with no gene match: 4. Germline CDR1 is MNHEY and CDR2 is SMNVEV (reference sequence).

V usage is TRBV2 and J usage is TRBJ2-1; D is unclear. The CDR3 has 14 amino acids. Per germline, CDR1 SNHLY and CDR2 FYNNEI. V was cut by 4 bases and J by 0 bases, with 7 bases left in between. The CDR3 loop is CASSVLSSYNEQFF. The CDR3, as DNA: TGTGCCAGCAGTGTCCTGAGCTCCTACAATGAGCAGTTCTTC.

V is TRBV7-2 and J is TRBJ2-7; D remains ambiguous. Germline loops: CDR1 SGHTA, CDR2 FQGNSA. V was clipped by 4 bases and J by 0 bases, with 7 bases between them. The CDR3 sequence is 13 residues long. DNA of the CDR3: TGTGCCAGCAGCTCCCCCGACTCCTACGAGCAGTACTTC. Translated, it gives CASSSPDSYEQYF.

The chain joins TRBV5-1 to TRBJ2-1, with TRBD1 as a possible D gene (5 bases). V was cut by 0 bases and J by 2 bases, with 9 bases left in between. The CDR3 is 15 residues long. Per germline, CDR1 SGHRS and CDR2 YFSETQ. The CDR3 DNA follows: TGCGCCAGCAGCTTGGGGGTAGGGGCCTACAATGAGCAGTTCTTC. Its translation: CASSLGVGAYNEQFF.

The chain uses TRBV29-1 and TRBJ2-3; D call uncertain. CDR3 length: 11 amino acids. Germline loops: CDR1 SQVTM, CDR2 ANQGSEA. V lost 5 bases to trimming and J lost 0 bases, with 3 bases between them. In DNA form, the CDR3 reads TGCAGCGTTCTTAGCACAGATACGCAGTATTTT. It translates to CSVLSTDTQYF.

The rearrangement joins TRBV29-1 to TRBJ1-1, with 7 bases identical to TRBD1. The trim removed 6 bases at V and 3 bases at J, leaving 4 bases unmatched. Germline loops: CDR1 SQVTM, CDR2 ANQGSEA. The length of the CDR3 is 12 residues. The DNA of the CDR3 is TGCAGCGTCGTAGACAGGGACACTGAAGCTTTCTTT. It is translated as CSVVDRDTEAFF.

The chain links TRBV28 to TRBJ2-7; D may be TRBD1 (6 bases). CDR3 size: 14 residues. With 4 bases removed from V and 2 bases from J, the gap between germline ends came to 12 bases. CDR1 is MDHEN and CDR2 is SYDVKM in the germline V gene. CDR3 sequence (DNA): TGTGCCAGCAGTTCCCGGACAGTACCCTACGAGCAGTACTTC. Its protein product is CASSSRTVPYEQYF.

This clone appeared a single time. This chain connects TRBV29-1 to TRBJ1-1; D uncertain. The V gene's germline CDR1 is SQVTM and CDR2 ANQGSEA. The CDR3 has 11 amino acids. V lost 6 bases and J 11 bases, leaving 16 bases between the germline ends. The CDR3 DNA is TGCAGCGTCGAGGGTTCCCCCTTTGCTTTCTTT. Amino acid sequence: CSVEGSPFAFF.

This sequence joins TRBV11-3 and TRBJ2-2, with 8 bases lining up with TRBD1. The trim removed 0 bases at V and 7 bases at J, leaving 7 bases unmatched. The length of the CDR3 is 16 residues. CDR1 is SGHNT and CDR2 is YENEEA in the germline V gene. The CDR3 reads CASSLDQGQAIGELFF. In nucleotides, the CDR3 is TGTGCCAGCAGCTTAGATCAGGGACAGGCGATCGGGGAGCTGTTTTTT.

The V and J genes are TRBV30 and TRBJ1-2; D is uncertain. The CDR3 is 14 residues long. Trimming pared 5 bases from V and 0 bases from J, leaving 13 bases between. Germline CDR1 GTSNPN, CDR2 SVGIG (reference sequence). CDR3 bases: TGTGCCTGGGATTTTCCCGCTACTAACTATGGCTACACCTTC. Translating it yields CAWDFPATNYGYTF. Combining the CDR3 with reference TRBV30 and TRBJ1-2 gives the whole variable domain SQTIHQWPATLVQPVGSPLSLECTVEGTSNPNLYWYRQAAGRGLQLLFYSVGIGQISSEVPQNLSASRPQDRQFILSSKKLLLSDSGFYLCAWDFPATNYGYTFGSGTRLTVV.

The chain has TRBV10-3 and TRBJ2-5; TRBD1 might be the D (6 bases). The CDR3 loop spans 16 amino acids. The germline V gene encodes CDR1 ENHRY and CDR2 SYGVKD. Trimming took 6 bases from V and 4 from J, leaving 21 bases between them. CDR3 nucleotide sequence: TGTGCCATCAGGGACATATTGGGCCGAGGGGGAGAGACCCAGTACTTC. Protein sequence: CAIRDILGRGGETQYF.